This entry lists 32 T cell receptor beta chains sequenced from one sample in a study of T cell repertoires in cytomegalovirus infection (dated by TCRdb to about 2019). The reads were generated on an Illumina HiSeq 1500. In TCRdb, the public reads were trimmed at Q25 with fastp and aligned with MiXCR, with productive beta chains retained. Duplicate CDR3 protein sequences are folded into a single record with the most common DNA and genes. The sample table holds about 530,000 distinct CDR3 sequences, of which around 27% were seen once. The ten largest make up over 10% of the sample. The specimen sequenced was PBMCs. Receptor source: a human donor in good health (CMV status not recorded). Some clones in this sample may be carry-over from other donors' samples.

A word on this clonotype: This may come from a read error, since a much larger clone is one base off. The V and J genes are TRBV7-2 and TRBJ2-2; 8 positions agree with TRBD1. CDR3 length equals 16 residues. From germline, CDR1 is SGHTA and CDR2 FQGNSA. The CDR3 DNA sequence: TGTGCCAGCAGCTTAGATGACTGGCAGGGGGCCGGGGAGCAGTTTTTT. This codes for CASSLDDWQGAGEQFF. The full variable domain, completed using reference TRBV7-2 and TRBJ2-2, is GAGVSQSPSNKVTEKGKDVELRCDPISGHTALYWYRQSLGQGLEFLIYFQGNSAPDKSGLPSDRFSAERTGGSVSTLTIQRTQQEDSAVYLCASSLDDWQGAGEQFFGEGSRLTVL.

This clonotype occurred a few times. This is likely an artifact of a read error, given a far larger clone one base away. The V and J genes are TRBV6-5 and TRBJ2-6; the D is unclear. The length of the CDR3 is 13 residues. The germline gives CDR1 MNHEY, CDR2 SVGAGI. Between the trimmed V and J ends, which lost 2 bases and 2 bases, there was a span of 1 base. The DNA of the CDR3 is TGTGCCAGCAGTTACCCTGGGGCCAACGTCCTGACTTTC. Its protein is CASSYPGANVLTF.

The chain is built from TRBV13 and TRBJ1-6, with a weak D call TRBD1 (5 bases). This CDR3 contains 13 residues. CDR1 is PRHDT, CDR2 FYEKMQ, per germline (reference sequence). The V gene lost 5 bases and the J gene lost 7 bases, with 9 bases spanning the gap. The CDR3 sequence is CASSRNRNSPLHF. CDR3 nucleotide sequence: TGTGCCAGCAGCAGGAACAGGAATTCACCCCTCCACTTT.

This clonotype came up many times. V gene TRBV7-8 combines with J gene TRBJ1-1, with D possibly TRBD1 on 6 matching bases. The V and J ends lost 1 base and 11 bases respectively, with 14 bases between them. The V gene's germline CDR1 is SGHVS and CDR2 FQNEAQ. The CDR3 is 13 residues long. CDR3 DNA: TGTGCCAGCAGCTTAGTGGTCGGGGGGCGGGCTTTCTTT. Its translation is CASSLVVGGRAFF.

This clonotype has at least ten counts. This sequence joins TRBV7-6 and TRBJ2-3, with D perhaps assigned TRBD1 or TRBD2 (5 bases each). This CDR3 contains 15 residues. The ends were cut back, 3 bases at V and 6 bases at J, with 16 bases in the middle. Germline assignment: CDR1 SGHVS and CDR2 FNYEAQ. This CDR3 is CASSLWGSPDDTQYF. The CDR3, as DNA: TGTGCCAGCAGCTTGTGGGGGTCTCCCGACGATACGCAGTATTTT. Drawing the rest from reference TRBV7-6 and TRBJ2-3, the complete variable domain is GAGVSQSPRYKVTKRGQDVALRCDPISGHVSLYWYRQALGQGPEFLTYFNYEAQQDKSGLPNDRFSAERPEGSISTLTIQRTEQRDSAMYRCASSLWGSPDDTQYFGPGTRLTVL.

CDR3 sequence reads: CASSLWGNSYEQYV. The CDR3 DNA follows: TGTGCCAGCAGCTTATGGGGAAACTCCTACGAGCAGTACGTC. V gene TRBV7-2 combines with J gene TRBJ2-7; D unresolved. The CDR3 is 14 residues long. CDR1 is SGHTA and CDR2 is FQGNSA in the germline V gene. Trimming stripped 2 bases from V and 0 bases from J, with 8 bases between.

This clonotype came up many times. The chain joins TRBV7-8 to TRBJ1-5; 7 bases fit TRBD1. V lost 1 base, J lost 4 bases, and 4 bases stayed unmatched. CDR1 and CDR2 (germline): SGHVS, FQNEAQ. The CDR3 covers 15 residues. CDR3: CASSLDRGENQPQHF. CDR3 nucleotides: TGTGCCAGCAGCTTAGACAGGGGAGAAAATCAGCCCCAGCATTTT. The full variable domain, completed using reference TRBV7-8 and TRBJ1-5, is GAGVSQSPRYKVAKRGQDVALRCDPISGHVSLFWYQQALGQGPEFLTYFQNEAQLDKSGLPSDRFFAERPEGSVSTLKIQRTQQEDSAVYLCASSLDRGENQPQHFGDGTRLSIL.

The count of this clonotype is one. The CDR3 DNA sequence: TGTGCCAGCAGCGCCCACGTCTACTGGGCTAGCACAGATACGCAGTATTTT. This translates into CASSAHVYWASTDTQYF. J is TRBJ2-3 and V is TRBV9; D is ambiguous. The CDR3 loop spans 17 amino acids. The V gene's germline CDR1 is SGDLS and CDR2 YYNGEE. V lost 3 bases to trimming and J lost 0 bases, with 17 bases between them. The variable domain in full, completed from reference TRBV9 and TRBJ2-3, reads DSGVTQTPKHLITATGQRVTLRCSPRSGDLSVYWYQQSLDQGLQFLIQYYNGEERAKGNILERFSAQQFPDLHSELNLSSLELGDSALYFCASSAHVYWASTDTQYFGPGTRLTVL.

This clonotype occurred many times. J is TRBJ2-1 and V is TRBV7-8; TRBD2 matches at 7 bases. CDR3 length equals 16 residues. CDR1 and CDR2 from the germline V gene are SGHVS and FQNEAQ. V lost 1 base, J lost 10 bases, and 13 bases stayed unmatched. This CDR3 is CASSLGGSSMGGEQFF. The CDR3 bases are TGTGCCAGCAGCTTAGGAGGTAGCTCCATGGGGGGGGAGCAGTTCTTC.

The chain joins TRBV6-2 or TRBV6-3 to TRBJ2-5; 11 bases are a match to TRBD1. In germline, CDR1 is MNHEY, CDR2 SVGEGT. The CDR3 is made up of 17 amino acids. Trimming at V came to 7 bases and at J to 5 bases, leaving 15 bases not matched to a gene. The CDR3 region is CASTTGTGGLYLETQYF. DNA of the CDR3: TGTGCCAGCACCACCGGGACAGGGGGTCTTTATTTGGAGACCCAGTACTTC.

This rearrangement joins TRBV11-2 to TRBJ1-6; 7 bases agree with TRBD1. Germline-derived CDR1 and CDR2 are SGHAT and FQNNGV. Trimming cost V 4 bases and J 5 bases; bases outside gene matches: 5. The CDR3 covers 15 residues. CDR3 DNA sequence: TGTGCCAGCAGCTATACGACAGGGAATAATTCACCCCTCCACTTT. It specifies CASSYTTGNNSPLHF.

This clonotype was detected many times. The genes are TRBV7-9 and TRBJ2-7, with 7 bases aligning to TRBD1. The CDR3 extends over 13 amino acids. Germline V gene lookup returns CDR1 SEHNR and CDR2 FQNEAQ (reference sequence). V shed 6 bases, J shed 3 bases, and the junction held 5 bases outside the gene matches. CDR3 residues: CASSPGGYYEQYF. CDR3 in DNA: TGTGCCAGCAGTCCAGGGGGATACTACGAGCAGTACTTC.

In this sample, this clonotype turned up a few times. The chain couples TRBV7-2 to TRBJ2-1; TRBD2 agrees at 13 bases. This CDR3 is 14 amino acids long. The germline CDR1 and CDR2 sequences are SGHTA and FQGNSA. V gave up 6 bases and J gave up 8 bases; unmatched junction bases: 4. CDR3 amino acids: CASRITSGRDEQFF. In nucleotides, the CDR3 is TGTGCCAGCAGAATAACTAGCGGGAGGGATGAGCAGTTCTTC.

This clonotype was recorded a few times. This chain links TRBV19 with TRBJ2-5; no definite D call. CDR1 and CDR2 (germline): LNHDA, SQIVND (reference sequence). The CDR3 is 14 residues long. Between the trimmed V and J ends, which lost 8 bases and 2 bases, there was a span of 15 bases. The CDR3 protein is CASSKDHLQETQYF. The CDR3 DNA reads TGTGCCAGTTCCAAGGACCACCTTCAAGAGACCCAGTACTTC.

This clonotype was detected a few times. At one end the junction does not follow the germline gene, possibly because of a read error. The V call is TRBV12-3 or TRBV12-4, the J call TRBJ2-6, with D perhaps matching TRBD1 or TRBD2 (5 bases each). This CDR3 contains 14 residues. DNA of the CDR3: TGTGCCAGCCGTTTGGGGGCTGGGGCCAACGTCCTGACTTTC. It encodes CASRLGAGANVLTF.

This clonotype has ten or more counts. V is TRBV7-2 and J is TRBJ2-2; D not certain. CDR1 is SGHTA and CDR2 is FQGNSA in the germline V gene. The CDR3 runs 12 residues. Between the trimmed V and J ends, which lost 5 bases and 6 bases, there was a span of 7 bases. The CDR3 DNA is TGTGCCAGCAGCAGGTGGGCCGGGGAGCTGTTTTTT. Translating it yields CASSRWAGELFF. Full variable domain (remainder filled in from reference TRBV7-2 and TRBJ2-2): GAGVSQSPSNKVTEKGKDVELRCDPISGHTALYWYRQSLGQGLEFLIYFQGNSAPDKSGLPSDRFSAERTGGSVSTLTIQRTQQEDSAVYLCASSRWAGELFFGEGSRLTVL.

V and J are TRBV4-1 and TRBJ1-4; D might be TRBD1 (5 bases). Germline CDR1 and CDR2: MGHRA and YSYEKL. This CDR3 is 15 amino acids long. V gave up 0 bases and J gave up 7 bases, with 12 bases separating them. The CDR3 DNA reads TGCGCCAGCAGCCAAGATCCGGGGACGGGTGAAAAACTGTTTTTT. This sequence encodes CASSQDPGTGEKLFF.

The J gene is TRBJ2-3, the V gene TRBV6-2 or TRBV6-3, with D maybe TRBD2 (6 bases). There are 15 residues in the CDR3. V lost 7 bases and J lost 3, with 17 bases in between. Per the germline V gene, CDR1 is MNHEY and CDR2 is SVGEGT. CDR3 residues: CASIVGGISTDTQYF. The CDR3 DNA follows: TGTGCCAGCATAGTCGGAGGGATCAGTACAGATACGCAGTATTTT.

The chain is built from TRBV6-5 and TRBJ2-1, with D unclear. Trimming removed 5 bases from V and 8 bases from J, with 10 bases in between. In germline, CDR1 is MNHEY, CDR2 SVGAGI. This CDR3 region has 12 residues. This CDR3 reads CASSNSWDEQFF. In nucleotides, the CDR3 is TGTGCCAGCAGTAATTCGTGGGATGAGCAGTTCTTC.

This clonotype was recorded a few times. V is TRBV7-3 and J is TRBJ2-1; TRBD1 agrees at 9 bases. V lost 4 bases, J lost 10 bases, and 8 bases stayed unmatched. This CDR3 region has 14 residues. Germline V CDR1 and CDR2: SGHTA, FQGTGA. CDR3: CASSSRDRGREQFF. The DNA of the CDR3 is TGTGCCAGCAGCTCCCGCGACAGGGGGAGGGAGCAGTTCTTC. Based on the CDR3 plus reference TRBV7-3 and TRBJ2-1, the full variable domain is GAGVSQTPSNKVTEKGKYVELRCDPISGHTALYWYRQSLGQGPEFLIYFQGTGAADDSGLPNDRFFAVRPEGSVSTLKIQRTERGDSAVYLCASSSRDRGREQFFGPGTRLTVL.

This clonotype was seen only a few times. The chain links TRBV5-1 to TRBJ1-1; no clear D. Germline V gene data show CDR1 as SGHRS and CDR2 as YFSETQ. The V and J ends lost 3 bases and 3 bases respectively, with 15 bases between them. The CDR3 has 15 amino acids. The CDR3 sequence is CASSSSQTRYTEAFF. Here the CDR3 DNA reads TGCGCCAGCAGCTCTTCCCAAACTCGATACACTGAAGCTTTCTTT.

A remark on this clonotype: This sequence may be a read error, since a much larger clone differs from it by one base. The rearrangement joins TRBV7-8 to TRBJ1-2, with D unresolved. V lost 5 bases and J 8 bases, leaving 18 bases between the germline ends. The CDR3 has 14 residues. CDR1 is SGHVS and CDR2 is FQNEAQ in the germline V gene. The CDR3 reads CASSRAIPATGYTF. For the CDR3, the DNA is TGTGCCAGCAGCAGGGCAATTCCGGCGACGGGCTACACCTTC.

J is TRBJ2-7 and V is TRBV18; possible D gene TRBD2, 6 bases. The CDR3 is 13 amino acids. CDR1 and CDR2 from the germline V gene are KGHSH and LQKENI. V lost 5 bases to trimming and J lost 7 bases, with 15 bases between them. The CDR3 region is CASSVNAAGEQYF. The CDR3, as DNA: TGTGCCAGCTCAGTCAACGCCGCGGGAGAGCAGTACTTC.

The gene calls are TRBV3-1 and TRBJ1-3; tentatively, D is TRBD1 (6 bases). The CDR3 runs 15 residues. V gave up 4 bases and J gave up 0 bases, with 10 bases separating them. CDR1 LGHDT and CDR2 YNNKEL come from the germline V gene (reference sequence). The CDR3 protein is CASSLRQDSGNTIYF. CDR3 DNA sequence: TGTGCCAGCAGCCTTCGACAGGACTCTGGAAACACCATATATTTT.

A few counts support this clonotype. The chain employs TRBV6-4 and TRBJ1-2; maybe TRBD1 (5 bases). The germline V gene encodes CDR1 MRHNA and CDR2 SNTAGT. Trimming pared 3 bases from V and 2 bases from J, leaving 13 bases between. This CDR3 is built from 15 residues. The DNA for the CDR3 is TGTGCCAGCAGTGAGAGGGACGGACTAAACTATGGCTACACCTTC. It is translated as CASSERDGLNYGYTF.

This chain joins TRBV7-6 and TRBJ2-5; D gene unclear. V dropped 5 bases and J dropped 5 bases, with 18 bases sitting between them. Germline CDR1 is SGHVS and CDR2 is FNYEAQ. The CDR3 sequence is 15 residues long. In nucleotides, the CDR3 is TGTGCCAGCAGCCCGACTTGGGGAAGAGGCGAGACCCAGTACTTC. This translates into CASSPTWGRGETQYF.

This CDR3 is CASSLWVAEGYTF. The CDR3 region has the DNA TGTGCCAGCAGTTTGTGGGTAGCGGAAGGCTACACCTTC. The chain combines TRBV12-3 or TRBV12-4 with TRBJ1-2, with D hard to call. The length of the CDR3 is 13 residues. Trimming pared 3 bases from V and 8 bases from J, leaving 13 bases between.

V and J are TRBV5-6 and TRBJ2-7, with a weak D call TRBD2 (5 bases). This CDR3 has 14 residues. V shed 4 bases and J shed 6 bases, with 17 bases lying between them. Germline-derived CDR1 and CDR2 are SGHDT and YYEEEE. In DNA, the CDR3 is TGTGCCAGCAGCCTTAGACTACTTGGTCGCGAGCAGTACTTC. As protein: CASSLRLLGREQYF.

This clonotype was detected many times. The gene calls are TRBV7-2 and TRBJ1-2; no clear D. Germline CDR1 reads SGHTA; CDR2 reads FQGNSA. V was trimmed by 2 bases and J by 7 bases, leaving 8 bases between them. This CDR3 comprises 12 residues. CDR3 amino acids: CASSLLLGGYTF. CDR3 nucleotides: TGTGCCAGCAGCTTACTACTAGGTGGCTACACCTTC. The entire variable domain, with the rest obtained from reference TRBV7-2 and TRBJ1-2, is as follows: GAGVSQSPSNKVTEKGKDVELRCDPISGHTALYWYRQSLGQGLEFLIYFQGNSAPDKSGLPSDRFSAERTGGSVSTLTIQRTQQEDSAVYLCASSLLLGGYTFGSGTRLTVV.

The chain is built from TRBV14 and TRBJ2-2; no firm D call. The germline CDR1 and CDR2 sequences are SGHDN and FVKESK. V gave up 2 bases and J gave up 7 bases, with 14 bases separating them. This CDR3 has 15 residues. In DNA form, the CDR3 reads TGTGCCAGCAGCCAATCGGCAGGCGCCTACGGGGAGCTGTTTTTT. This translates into CASSQSAGAYGELFF.

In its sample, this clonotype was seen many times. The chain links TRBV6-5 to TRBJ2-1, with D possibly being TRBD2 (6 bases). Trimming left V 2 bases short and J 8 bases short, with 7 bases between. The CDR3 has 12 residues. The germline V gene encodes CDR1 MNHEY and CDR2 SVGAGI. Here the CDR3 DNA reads TGTGCCAGCAGTTACGGCGGGGATGAGCAGTTCTTC. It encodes CASSYGGDEQFF.

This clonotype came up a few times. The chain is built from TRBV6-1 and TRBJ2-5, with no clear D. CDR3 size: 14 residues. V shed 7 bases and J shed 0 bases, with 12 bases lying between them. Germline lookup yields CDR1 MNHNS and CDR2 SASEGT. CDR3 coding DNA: TGTGCCAGCACTGCAGACTTGTACCAAGAGACCCAGTACTTC. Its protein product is CASTADLYQETQYF.